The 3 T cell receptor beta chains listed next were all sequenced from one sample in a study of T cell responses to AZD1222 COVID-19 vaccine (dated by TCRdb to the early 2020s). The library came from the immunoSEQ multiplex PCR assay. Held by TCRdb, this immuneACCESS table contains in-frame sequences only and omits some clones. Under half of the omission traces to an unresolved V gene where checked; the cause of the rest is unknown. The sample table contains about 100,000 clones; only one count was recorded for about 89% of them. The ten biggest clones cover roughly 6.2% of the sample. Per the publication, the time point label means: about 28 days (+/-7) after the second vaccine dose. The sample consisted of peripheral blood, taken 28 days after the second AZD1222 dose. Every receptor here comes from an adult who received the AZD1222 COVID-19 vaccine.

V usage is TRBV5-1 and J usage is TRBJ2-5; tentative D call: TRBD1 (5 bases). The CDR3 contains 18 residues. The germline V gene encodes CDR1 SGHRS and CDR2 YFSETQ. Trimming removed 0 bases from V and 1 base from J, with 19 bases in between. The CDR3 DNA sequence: TGCGCCAGCAGCTTGGCCAGGGAAAGCATTTTGGGCCAAGAGACCCAGTACTTC. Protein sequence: CASSLARESILGQETQYF.

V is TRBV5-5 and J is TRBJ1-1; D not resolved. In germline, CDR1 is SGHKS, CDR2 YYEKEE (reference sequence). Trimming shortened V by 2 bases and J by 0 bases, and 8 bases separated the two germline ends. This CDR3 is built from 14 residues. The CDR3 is CASSFRGLNTEAFF. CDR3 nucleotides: TGTGCCAGCAGCTTCCGAGGATTGAACACTGAAGCTTTCTTT. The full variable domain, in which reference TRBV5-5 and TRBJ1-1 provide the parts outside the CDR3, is DAGVTQSPTHLIKTRGQQVTLRCSPISGHKSVSWYQQVLGQGPQFIFQYYEKEERGRGNFPDRFSARQFPNYSSELNVNALLLGDSALYLCASSFRGLNTEAFFGQGTRLTVV.

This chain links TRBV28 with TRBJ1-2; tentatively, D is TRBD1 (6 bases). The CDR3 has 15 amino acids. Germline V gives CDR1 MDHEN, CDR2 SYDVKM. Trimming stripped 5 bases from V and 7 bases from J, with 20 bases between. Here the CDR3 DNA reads TGTGCCAGCAGTCTCCCCCCGTCTAAGGGGGTTGGCTACACCTTC. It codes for CASSLPPSKGVGYTF.